Listed here is a single T cell receptor beta chain. These data are taken from a study of cytomegalovirus exposure and HLA in healthy donors. 60 Vbeta and 13 Jbeta primers were used in PCR. Clones were read by immunoSEQ multiplex PCR, and TCRdb kept only the in-frame ones, dropping some. The sample includes about 160,000 clones, approximately 80% of them seen just once. The germline gives CDR1 SEHNR, CDR2 FQNEAQ (reference sequence). The CDR3 is 13 amino acids. V lost 5 bases to trimming and J lost 0 bases, with 6 bases between them. J is TRBJ2-3 and V is TRBV7-9, with no clear D. The sample comprised PBMCs. This receptor was identified in a man in his thirties or forties in good health and CMV-seronegative. The DNA of the CDR3 is TGTGCCAGCAGCCCGACTAGCACAGATACGCAGTATTTT. This encodes CASSPTSTDTQYF. The whole variable domain, remainder taken from reference TRBV7-9 and TRBJ2-3, is DTGVSQNPRHKITKRGQNVTFRCDPISEHNRLYWYRQTLGQGPEFLTYFQNEAQLEKSRLLSDRFSAERPKGSFSTLEIQRTEQGDSAMYLCASSPTSTDTQYFGPGTRLTVL.